This T cell receptor beta chain derives from a study of CD8+ T cells in alopecia areata. Overall study: Patients remained on tofacitinib for 6 to 18 months and then went 6 months without it.

CDR3 length equals 15 residues. The germline gives CDR1 GTSNPN, CDR2 SVGIG (reference sequence). The V end lost 3 bases, the J end lost 4 bases, and 16 bases lay between the germline ends. Comment on this clone: Antigen unknown.

Study-level results: Normal scalp had lower clonality than lesional scalp, with alopecia totalis/universalis lesions showing this most strongly.

The sequencing template was cDNA reverse transcribed from extracted RNA. Sequenced by immunoSEQ multiplex PCR; TCRdb stores in-frame clones only, minus some. The table shows 250,000 or so clones, with 65% to 70% occurring only once. Isolation of CD4+ and CD8+ T cells from PBMCs was achieved by sorting. The receptor was derived from a human donor with alopecia areata. V gene TRBV30 combines with J gene TRBJ1-3, with D unclear. The sequencing used CD4+ T cells sorted from blood, collected at week 0. This chain's CDR3 is CAWSLTKSPGNTIYF. Written as DNA, the CDR3 is TGTGCCTGGAGCCTCACCAAGTCACCAGGAAACACCATATATTTT.